A selection of T cell receptor beta chains follows, all from one sample in a study of T cell responses to AZD1222 COVID-19 vaccine. Profiled with immunoSEQ multiplex PCR; TCRdb holds only in-frame clones, not every one. The table records approximately 84,000 clones, roughly 89% of them present only once. Sequenced here: peripheral blood, sampled on day 0 of AZD1222 vaccination. The receptors derive from an adult in good health. CDR3s include the opening cysteine and the closing phenylalanine or tryptophan. D genes are given only for firm matches. For some rows the clone size is stated as once, few or many, or as a class when expanded; others skip it.

V gene,J gene,clone size,D gene,CDR3 DNA,CDR3 protein
TRBV19,TRBJ1-1,NA,NA,TGTGCCAGTAGTATCCCGGAGGGGACTGAAGCTTTCTTT,CASSIPEGTEAFF
TRBV5-8,TRBJ2-7,once,NA,TGTGCCAGCAGCCCCGCGGGGTATTCGTACGAGCAGTACTTC,CASSPAGYSYEQYF
TRBV29-1,TRBJ1-2,once,TRBD1,TGCAGCGTGGGGGAGGGGGCTGACTATGGCTACACCTTC,CSVGEGADYGYTF
TRBV9,TRBJ1-4,NA,NA,TGTGCCAGCAGCGTAGCTACCGGGTCTAATGAAAAACTGTTTTTT,CASSVATGSNEKLFF
TRBV29-1,TRBJ1-4,few,NA,TGCAGCGTTGAGGGCACTTCTACTAATGAAAAACTGTTTTTT,CSVEGTSTNEKLFF
TRBV7-6,TRBJ1-1,NA,NA,TGTGCCAGCAGCTTAGCAGGTGCCGTGAACACTGAAGCTTTCTTT,CASSLAGAVNTEAFF
TRBV18,TRBJ1-3,once,NA,TGTGCCAGCTCACCACTTGCGGGGAGCTCTGGAAACACCATATATTTT,CASSPLAGSSGNTIYF
TRBV5-6,TRBJ1-2,once,NA,TGTGCCAGCAGCGTTGGGGGGCGGGCTACTGGCTACACCTTC,CASSVGGRATGYTF
TRBV5-6,TRBJ2-2,NA,NA,TGTGCCAGCAGCTTGCTCGGGGGTTCCAACACCGGGGAGCTGTTTTTT,CASSLLGGSNTGELFF
TRBV3-1/TRBV3-2,TRBJ2-1,once,NA,TGTGCCAGCAGCCCGGGGGGCCCCACCTACAATGAGCAGTTCTTC,CASSPGGPTYNEQFF
TRBV6-5,TRBJ2-1,NA,TRBD2,TGTGCCAGCAGCGGACTAGCGGGGGGCCACAATGAGCAGTTCTTC,CASSGLAGGHNEQFF
TRBV5-1,TRBJ1-6,NA,TRBD1,TGCGCCAGCAGCTCAACTGACAGGGGGGTTTCCTATAATTCACCCCTCCACTTT,CASSSTDRGVSYNSPLHF
TRBV5-1,TRBJ1-1,NA,NA,TGCGCCAGCAGCGTGGATGTCAACGCGAACACTGAAGCTTTCTTT,CASSVDVNANTEAFF
TRBV21-1,TRBJ1-1,NA,NA,TGTGCCAGCAGCAAAGCGCTCAAGGGGGAGATGGCTACTGAAGCTTTCTTT,CASSKALKGEMATEAFF
TRBV18,TRBJ2-7,NA,NA,TGTGCCAGCTCACCCGCCGGAAGGCTTCCCGAGCAGTACTTC,CASSPAGRLPEQYF
TRBV6-5,TRBJ1-2,NA,TRBD1,TGTGCCAGCAGTTCCGACAGGGAAGTTGACTATGGCTACACCTTC,CASSSDREVDYGYTF
TRBV7-7,TRBJ2-5,NA,NA,TGTGCTAGCAGCTTAGGGCGGGAACAACAAGAGACCCAGTACTTC,CASSLGREQQETQYF
TRBV7-2,TRBJ2-2,NA,NA,TGTGCCAGCAGCTTAGAGTCCCGGACGGGGGAGCTGTTTTTT,CASSLESRTGELFF
TRBV5-6,TRBJ2-7,NA,NA,TGTGCCAGCAGCTCACATACTTCCTACGAGCAGTACTTC,CASSSHTSYEQYF
TRBV10-1,TRBJ2-5,NA,NA,TGCGCCAGCAGTGACGGCCCCTTGGCCCAGTACTTC,CASSDGPLAQYF
TRBV4-2,TRBJ1-1,few,TRBD1,TGTGCCAGCACCCACGGGACAGCGAACACTGAAGCTTTCTTT,CASTHGTANTEAFF
TRBV15,TRBJ2-1,NA,NA,TGTGCCACCAGCAGCTCTCGGGGGTCGGCACATGAGCAGTTCTTC,CATSSSRGSAHEQFF
TRBV7-8,TRBJ2-1,NA,NA,TGTGCCAGCAGCCTATCGGGAGTCGGAAATGAGCAGTTCTTC,CASSLSGVGNEQFF
TRBV7-9,TRBJ2-2,NA,TRBD1,TGTGCCAGCAACGACAGGGGGACCGGGGAGCTGTTTTTT,CASNDRGTGELFF
TRBV6-5,TRBJ1-2,NA,NA,TGTGCCAGCTTCTGGGGGTATGGCTACACCTTC,CASFWGYGYTF
TRBV18,TRBJ2-7,few,NA,TGTGCCAGCTCACCCCCCTCCAGGGACGAGCAGTACTTC,CASSPPSRDEQYF
TRBV6-2/TRBV6-3,TRBJ2-1,NA,TRBD1,TGTGCCAGCAGTACCATTCCGGGACAGGGATTAGGTGAGCAGTTCTTC,CASSTIPGQGLGEQFF
TRBV30,TRBJ1-5,NA,NA,TGTGCCTGGAGTGTACTTAGTGGCAGCACAAGCAATCAGCCCCAGCATTTT,CAWSVLSGSTSNQPQHF
TRBV3-1/TRBV3-2,TRBJ1-5,NA,NA,TGTGCCAGCAGCCAAGATTACGGGACATTTCAGCCCCAGCATTTT,CASSQDYGTFQPQHF
TRBV7-3,TRBJ2-4,NA,NA,TGTGCCAGCAGCTTAGGAGGGGGGACCCTTAACATTCAGTACTTC,CASSLGGGTLNIQYF
TRBV9,TRBJ1-5,NA,TRBD1,TGTGCCAGCAGCACTACAGGGGTGGGGCAGCCCCAGCATTTT,CASSTTGVGQPQHF
TRBV5-4,TRBJ2-3,NA,TRBD2,TGTGCCAGCAGCTTGGGGTCGGGAGGGCCGACAGATACGCAGTATTTT,CASSLGSGGPTDTQYF
TRBV7-9,TRBJ2-4,NA,NA,TGTGCCAGCAGCTTAGGGGGGGCAAACATTCAGTACTTC,CASSLGGANIQYF
TRBV9,TRBJ1-2,NA,NA,TGTGCCAGCAGCGTAGGTGGGGACGTTAACTATGGCTACACCTTC,CASSVGGDVNYGYTF
TRBV3-1/TRBV3-2,TRBJ1-1,NA,NA,TGTGCCAGCAGCCTTTACGTGAACACTGAAGCTTTCTTT,CASSLYVNTEAFF
TRBV5-5,TRBJ1-1,NA,NA,TGTGCCAGCAGCAAACGGGACACTGAAGCTTTCTTT,CASSKRDTEAFF
TRBV10-2,TRBJ2-1,NA,NA,TGCGCCAGTCGGATGAGGGGTTACAATGAGCAGTTCTTC,CASRMRGYNEQFF
TRBV7-8,TRBJ1-3,NA,NA,TGTGCCAGCAGCTTAGTAGGCTCTAGCTCTGGAAACACCATATATTTT,CASSLVGSSSGNTIYF
TRBV18,TRBJ1-2,NA,TRBD1,TGTGCCAGCTCTCCGAACCGGGACAGCTATGGCTACACCTTC,CASSPNRDSYGYTF
TRBV11-1,TRBJ2-3,NA,TRBD1,TGTGCCAGCAGGGATCACAGGGGGCCTGGAGATACGCAGTATTTT,CASRDHRGPGDTQYF
TRBV5-1,TRBJ2-7,once,NA,TGCGCCAGCAGCTTGGGACAGGAGACTGACGAGCAGTACTTC,CASSLGQETDEQYF
TRBV2,TRBJ1-2,NA,NA,TGTGCCAGCAGTAATCCGACAGATAGCTATGGCTACACCTTC,CASSNPTDSYGYTF
TRBV7-2,TRBJ1-2,few,TRBD1,TGTGCCAGCAGCTTAGCGGGACAGGGGTTGGGGTATGGCTACACCTTC,CASSLAGQGLGYGYTF
TRBV5-1,TRBJ1-4,once,NA,TGCGCCAGCAGTAGGAACGGCCAGGGAGGTGAAAAACTGTTTTTT,CASSRNGQGGEKLFF
TRBV15,TRBJ1-6,NA,NA,TGTGCCACCAGCAGAGACAGGGGATCACCCCTCCACTTT,CATSRDRGSPLHF
TRBV3-1/TRBV3-2,TRBJ1-2,NA,NA,TGTGCCAGCAGCCAAGGGGACTATGGCTACACCTTC,CASSQGDYGYTF
TRBV5-1,TRBJ2-1,NA,TRBD2,TGCGCCAGCAGCCCGGGACTAGCGGATGACAATGAGCAGTTCTTC,CASSPGLADDNEQFF
TRBV5-1,TRBJ1-1,NA,NA,TGCGCCAGCAGCACCAATCCCCCGGTTGTTGAAGCTTTCTTT,CASSTNPPVVEAFF
TRBV5-8,TRBJ2-5,NA,NA,TGTGCCAGCAGCACGCCGGGGGTAGAGACCCAGTACTTC,CASSTPGVETQYF
TRBV18,TRBJ2-7,NA,TRBD2,TGTGCCAGCTCACCACTCCAGGGAGGGGCCTACGAGCAGTACTTC,CASSPLQGGAYEQYF
TRBV4-3,TRBJ2-7,NA,TRBD1,TGCGCCAGCAGCGATCTAGACGGGACAGGGGTTTACGAGCAGTACTTC,CASSDLDGTGVYEQYF